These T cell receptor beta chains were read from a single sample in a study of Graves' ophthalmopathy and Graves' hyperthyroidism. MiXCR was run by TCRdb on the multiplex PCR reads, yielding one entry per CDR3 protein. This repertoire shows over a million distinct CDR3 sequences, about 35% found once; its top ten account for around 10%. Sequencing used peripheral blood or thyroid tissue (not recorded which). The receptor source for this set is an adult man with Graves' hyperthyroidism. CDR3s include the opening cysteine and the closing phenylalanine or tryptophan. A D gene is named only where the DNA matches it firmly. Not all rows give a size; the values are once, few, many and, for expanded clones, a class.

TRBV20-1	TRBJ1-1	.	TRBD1	CSARAGDRGTEAFF	TGCAGTGCTAGAGCGGGGGACAGGGGAACTGAAGCTTTCTTT
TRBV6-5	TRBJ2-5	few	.	CASSPYGASLQETQYF	TGTGCCAGCAGTCCATACGGGGCCAGCTTACAAGAGACCCAGTACTTC
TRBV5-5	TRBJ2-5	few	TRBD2	CASSPRTSGPQETQYF	TGTGCCAGCAGCCCGAGGACTAGCGGGCCACAAGAGACCCAGTACTTC
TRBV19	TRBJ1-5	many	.	CASSRRTDPGQPQHF	TGTGCCAGTAGTAGGCGGACAGACCCCGGTCAGCCCCAGCATTTT
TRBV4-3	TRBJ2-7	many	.	CASSQEISGLGEQYF	TGCGCCAGCAGCCAAGAGATTTCGGGGCTCGGCGAGCAGTACTTC
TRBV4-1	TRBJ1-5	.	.	CASSQGRALPGPQHF	TGCGCCAGCAGCCAAGGAAGGGCGCTACCAGGGCCCCAGCATTTT
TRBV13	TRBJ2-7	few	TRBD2	CASSLQTSGSYEQYF	TGTGCCAGCAGCTTACAGACTAGCGGCTCCTACGAGCAGTACTTC
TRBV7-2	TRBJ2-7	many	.	CASSLTGRFEQYF	TGTGCCAGCAGCTTAACCGGCCGGTTCGAGCAGTACTTC
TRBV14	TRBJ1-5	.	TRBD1	CASSNPLGQVVRQPQHF	TGTGCCAGCAGTAACCCCCTCGGACAGGTTGTCCGTCAGCCCCAGCATTTT
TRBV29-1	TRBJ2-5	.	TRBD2	CSVAGGDQPQYF	TGCAGCGTGGCGGGGGGGGATCAGCCCCAGTACTTC
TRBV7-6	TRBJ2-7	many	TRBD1	CASSFGIRDSNYEQYF	TGTGCCAGCAGCTTTGGCATCCGGGACAGCAACTACGAGCAGTACTTC
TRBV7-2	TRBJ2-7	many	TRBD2	CASSLWGGGYEQYF	TGTGCCAGCAGTCTATGGGGGGGGGGCTACGAGCAGTACTTC